The 4 T cell receptor beta chains reported below all come from one sample, sequenced in a study of blood T cell repertoires in COVID-19. Generated by immunoSEQ multiplex PCR, the TCRdb table keeps only in-frame clones and is missing some. The sample holds about 150,000 clones, 75% to 85% seen once. The specimen was peripheral blood. Receptors originate from a man aged 60 to 69 with acute or convalescent COVID-19.

The J gene is TRBJ1-6, the V gene TRBV11-2; maybe TRBD1 (5 bases). Germline values: CDR1 SGHAT, CDR2 FQNNGV. Trimming pared 6 bases from V and 6 bases from J, leaving 6 bases between. CDR3 length equals 12 residues. This CDR3 is CASRGLNSPLHF. The CDR3 region has the DNA TGTGCCAGCAGGGGACTTAATTCACCCCTCCACTTT. The complete variable domain, with remaining parts taken from reference TRBV11-2 and TRBJ1-6, reads EAGVAQSPRYKIIEKRQSVAFWCNPISGHATLYWYQQILGQGPKLLIQFQNNGVVDDSQLPKDRFSAERLKGVDSTLKIQPAKLEDSAVYLCASRGLNSPLHFGNGTRLTVT.

Written as DNA, the CDR3 is TGTGCCAGCAGCCCCGGGACTAGCGACATCGGGGAGCTGTTTTTT. This gives the protein CASSPGTSDIGELFF. This rearrangement joins TRBV5-4 to TRBJ2-2; 10 nucleotides agree with TRBD2. Germline lookup yields CDR1 SGHNT and CDR2 YYREEE (reference sequence). The trim removed 4 bases at V and 7 bases at J, leaving 7 bases unmatched. The CDR3 consists of 15 residues.

A note on this clone: Other DNA variants within this sample encode the same CDR3. The genes are TRBV25-1 and TRBJ2-1; 9 bases agree with TRBD2. The V segment lost 2 bases and the J segment 12 bases; nucleotides outside the gene matches: 5. This CDR3 has 13 residues. Germline CDR1 reads MGHDK; CDR2 reads SYGVNS. The CDR3 coding sequence is TGTGCCAGCAGTGAAGGCGGGAGGGCCCGGCAGTTCTTC. Protein: CASSEGGRARQFF.

The chain is built from TRBV3-1 (or the pseudogene TRBV3-2) and TRBJ1-2; a weak D match, TRBD1 (6 bases). Per the germline V gene, CDR1 is LGHDT and CDR2 is YNNKEL (reference sequence). This CDR3 comprises 13 residues. Deletions cut 1 base from V and 4 bases from J, with 7 bases between. As DNA, the CDR3 is TGTGCCAGCAGCCAAGGGACAGTCTATGGCTACACCTTC. It yields the protein CASSQGTVYGYTF.